The present T cell receptor beta chain was sequenced within a study of T-cell memory formation after mild COVID-19. Note on this clonotype: What it recognizes is unknown.

Study-level results: Contracting clones from day 15 to 85 had balanced CD4/CD8; later expanders favoured CD4+. Memory cells collected pre-infection included some clones that later responded, suggesting cross-reactive memory joined.

Per the germline V gene, CDR1 is LNHDA and CDR2 is SQIVND (reference sequence). Trimming removed 1 base from V and 15 bases from J, with 19 bases in between. The CDR3 spans 14 residues. Each CDR3 protein gets one entry after TCRdb re-called the 5' RACE reads with MiXCR. The sample comprises 70,000 to 100,000 distinct CDR3 sequences, about 15% of which are singletons, and approximately 40% rests with the top ten. The receptor's source is a man between 18 and 29 years old who had mild COVID-19 (a few samples of this study predate the infection). Cell type and time point are not known. This chain uses TRBV19 with TRBJ2-1; D is unresolved. The sample was PBMCs or a T cell subset sorted from them (not recorded which). The CDR3 loop is CASSIGLVGHLRFF. Here the CDR3 DNA reads TGTGCCAGTAGTATAGGTCTAGTAGGGCATCTTAGGTTCTTC.